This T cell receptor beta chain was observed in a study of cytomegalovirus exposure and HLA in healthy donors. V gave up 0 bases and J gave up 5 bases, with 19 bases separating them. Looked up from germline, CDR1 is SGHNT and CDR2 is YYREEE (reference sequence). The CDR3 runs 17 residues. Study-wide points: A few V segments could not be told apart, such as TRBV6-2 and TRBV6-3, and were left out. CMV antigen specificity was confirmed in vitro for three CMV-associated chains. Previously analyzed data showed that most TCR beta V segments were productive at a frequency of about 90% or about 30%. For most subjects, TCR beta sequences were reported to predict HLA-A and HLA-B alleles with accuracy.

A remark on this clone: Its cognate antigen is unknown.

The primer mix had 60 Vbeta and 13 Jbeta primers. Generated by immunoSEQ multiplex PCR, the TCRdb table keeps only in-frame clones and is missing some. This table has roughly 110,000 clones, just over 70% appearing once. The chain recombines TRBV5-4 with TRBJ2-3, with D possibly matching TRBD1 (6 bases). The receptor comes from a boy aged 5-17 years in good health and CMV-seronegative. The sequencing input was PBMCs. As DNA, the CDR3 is TGTGCCAGCAGCTTGGGCTTGGTCAGGGGCGCCGGAGATACGCAGTATTTT. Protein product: CASSLGLVRGAGDTQYF.